This is a list of T cell receptor beta chains from one sample in a study of blood T cell repertoires in COVID-19. Sequencing was performed with immunoSEQ multiplex PCR; in TCRdb, only in-frame clones are kept and a portion is missing. The profile shows about 220,000 clones, around 82% of them singletons. Input material: peripheral blood. The receptors were sampled from a woman in her sixties with acute or convalescent COVID-19. CDR3s include the opening cysteine and the closing phenylalanine or tryptophan. A D gene is named only where the DNA matches it firmly. Where a row states a size, it is once, few, many or the class of an expanded clone; other rows omit it.

v_call,d_call,clone_size,j_call,cdr3_aa,cdr3_nt
TRBV27,-,-,TRBJ1-1,CASSLTPVWATEAFF,TGTGCCAGCAGTTTAACGCCTGTGTGGGCCACTGAAGCTTTCTTT
TRBV7-2,TRBD1,-,TRBJ1-5,CASSLRGQETGQGGQPQHF,TGTGCCAGCAGCTTAAGGGGTCAGGAGACCGGACAGGGGGGTCAGCCCCAGCATTTT
TRBV5-1,-,once,TRBJ1-1,CASKTIQGVNTEAFF,TGCGCCAGCAAAACAATACAGGGTGTGAACACTGAAGCTTTCTTT
TRBV9,-,-,TRBJ1-2,CASSVNEHRNYGYTF,TGTGCCAGCAGCGTAAATGAACACAGAAACTATGGCTACACCTTC
TRBV5-1,-,-,TRBJ2-3,CASSLGTGADTQYF,TGCGCCAGCAGCTTGGGGACGGGAGCGGATACGCAGTATTTT
TRBV29-1,TRBD2,-,TRBJ2-1,CSVDIAGGSYNEQFF,TGCAGCGTAGATATAGCGGGGGGCTCCTACAATGAGCAGTTCTTC
TRBV19,-,-,TRBJ1-6,CASSIGPGSPLHF,TGTGCCAGTAGTATAGGTCCGGGTTCACCCCTCCACTTT
TRBV3-1/TRBV3-2,-,-,TRBJ1-3,CASSQTERSSGNTIYF,TGTGCCAGCAGCCAAACGGAGCGGAGCTCTGGAAACACCATATATTTT
TRBV3-1/TRBV3-2,TRBD1,-,TRBJ2-7,CASSYRGKYEQYF,TGTGCCAGCAGCTACAGGGGAAAATACGAGCAGTACTTC
TRBV5-6,TRBD1,-,TRBJ1-4,CASSSRQGAEKLFF,TGTGCCAGCAGCTCGCGACAGGGGGCGGAAAAACTGTTTTTT
TRBV28,-,-,TRBJ1-5,CASRAVQGSLSNQPQHF,TGTGCCAGCAGGGCAGTACAGGGCTCCCTTAGCAATCAGCCCCAGCATTTT
TRBV5-5,-,-,TRBJ2-6,CASSLSGAGANVLTF,TGTGCCAGCAGCTTAAGTGGGGCCGGGGCCAACGTCCTGACTTTC
TRBV30,TRBD2,-,TRBJ2-5,CAWSSGGAETQYF,TGTGCCTGGAGCAGCGGGGGGGCTGAGACCCAGTACTTC
TRBV19,-,-,TRBJ1-1,CASSRKGDTEAFF,TGTGCCAGTAGCAGGAAGGGGGACACTGAAGCTTTCTTT
TRBV2,-,-,TRBJ1-2,CASTAIPTVGYTF,TGTGCCAGCACCGCTATCCCGACAGTGGGCTACACCTTC
TRBV12-5,-,-,TRBJ1-2,CASGLHSGSIGYTF,TGTGCTAGTGGTTTGCACAGCGGGTCGATTGGCTACACCTTC
TRBV5-1,-,-,TRBJ1-2,CASSLWSGGYGYTF,TGCGCCAGCAGCTTGTGGTCGGGGGGCTATGGCTACACCTTC
TRBV6-1,TRBD1,-,TRBJ1-3,CASSGMGQGNSGNTIYF,TGTGCCAGCAGTGGAATGGGACAGGGAAACTCTGGAAACACCATATATTTT
TRBV6-1,TRBD2,-,TRBJ2-5,CASSERGGGSETQYF,TGTGCCAGCAGTGAACGGGGCGGGGGGTCAGAGACCCAGTACTTC
TRBV7-9,-,-,TRBJ1-3,CASSSSSGNTIYF,TGTGCCAGCAGCTCGTCCTCTGGAAACACCATATATTTT
TRBV14,-,-,TRBJ2-2,CASSKRGTGELFF,TGTGCCAGCAGCAAGAGAGGGACCGGGGAGCTGTTTTTT
TRBV28,-,-,TRBJ1-2,CASSSGGEGLGYGYTF,TGTGCCAGCAGCTCCGGGGGGGAGGGGTTAGGCTATGGCTACACCTTC
TRBV4-2,TRBD1,once,TRBJ1-5,CASTRDRGYNQPQHF,TGTGCCAGCACCCGGGACAGGGGCTATAATCAGCCCCAGCATTTT
TRBV29-1,TRBD1,-,TRBJ1-1,CSVRTGENTEAFF,TGCAGCGTAAGGACAGGGGAGAACACTGAAGCTTTCTTT
TRBV7-9,-,-,TRBJ1-1,CASTETGNSEAFF,TGTGCCAGCACCGAAACAGGGAACTCTGAAGCTTTCTTT
TRBV13,-,-,TRBJ1-1,CASSRTSTGIAEAFF,TGTGCCAGCAGCCGTACGTCCACAGGCATCGCTGAAGCTTTCTTT
TRBV7-2,-,-,TRBJ1-2,CASSLAAGHYGYTF,TGTGCCAGCAGCTTAGCGGCGGGCCACTATGGCTACACCTTC
TRBV5-6,-,once,TRBJ2-5,CASSLRTGETQYF,TGTGCCAGCAGCTTACGAACAGGAGAGACCCAGTACTTC
TRBV19,-,-,TRBJ1-1,CASSDLGATEAFF,TGTGCCAGTAGTGACTTGGGTGCGACTGAAGCTTTCTTT
TRBV18,TRBD1,-,TRBJ1-1,CASSPGQGGSTEAFF,TGTGCCAGCTCCCCGGGACAGGGGGGTTCCACTGAAGCTTTCTTT
TRBV7-6,TRBD1,-,TRBJ1-4,CASSSDRGQDEKLFF,TGTGCCAGCAGCTCGGACAGGGGTCAGGATGAAAAACTGTTTTTT
TRBV7-2,TRBD2,-,TRBJ2-5,CASSRGGDFQETQYF,TGTGCCAGCAGCCGTGGGGGGGATTTCCAAGAGACCCAGTACTTC
TRBV4-2,TRBD1,once,TRBJ1-2,CASSQDGTGLGGYTF,TGTGCCAGCAGCCAAGACGGGACAGGGCTGGGCGGCTACACCTTC
TRBV24-1,-,-,TRBJ2-1,CATSEAGSRNEQFF,TGTGCCACCAGTGAGGCCGGGAGTAGGAATGAGCAGTTCTTC
TRBV11-3,-,-,TRBJ2-3,CASSSLTDTQYF,TGTGCCAGCAGCTCACTCACAGATACGCAGTATTTT
TRBV5-1,TRBD1,-,TRBJ1-1,CASSGQGGFTEAFF,TGCGCCAGCAGCGGACAGGGCGGCTTCACTGAAGCTTTCTTT
TRBV15,TRBD1,-,TRBJ1-2,CATGAGGQGLSGYTF,TGTGCCACCGGAGCCGGAGGACAGGGGTTAAGTGGCTACACCTTC
TRBV7-7,TRBD1,-,TRBJ1-2,CASSTGGQGIFDYGYTF,TGTGCCAGCAGCACAGGAGGACAGGGGATCTTTGACTATGGCTACACCTTC
TRBV28,-,-,TRBJ1-1,CASSLNPTLTEAFF,TGTGCCAGCAGTTTGAACCCGACTCTCACTGAAGCTTTCTTT
TRBV27,TRBD1,-,TRBJ1-5,CASSATGGQPQHF,TGTGCCAGCAGTGCAACAGGGGGGCAGCCCCAGCATTTT
TRBV30,-,-,TRBJ2-1,CAWSVNWSEQFF,TGTGCCTGGAGTGTGAATTGGAGTGAGCAGTTCTTC
TRBV5-6,-,few,TRBJ1-1,CASSWSVNTEAFF,TGTGCCAGCAGCTGGTCAGTGAACACTGAAGCTTTCTTT
TRBV4-3,TRBD1,-,TRBJ2-7,CASSQDVGRGYEQYF,TGCGCCAGCAGCCAAGATGTCGGCAGGGGGTACGAGCAGTACTTC
TRBV27,TRBD1,-,TRBJ2-6,CASSLSGQGYSGANVLTF,TGTGCCAGCAGCCTGAGCGGACAGGGGTATAGTGGGGCCAACGTCCTGACTTTC
TRBV11-2,-,-,TRBJ1-4,CASSLLDSNEKLFF,TGTGCCAGCAGCTTACTGGACAGTAATGAAAAACTGTTTTTT
TRBV5-1,TRBD1,few,TRBJ1-3,CASSFTTGETGNTIYF,TGCGCCAGCAGCTTTACCACAGGGGAAACTGGAAACACCATATATTTT
TRBV6-2/TRBV6-3,-,-,TRBJ2-3,CASSWVREGTDTQYF,TGTGCCAGCAGTTGGGTAAGGGAGGGCACAGATACGCAGTATTTT
TRBV2,TRBD1,-,TRBJ1-4,CASSPDRVQLFF,TGTGCCAGCAGTCCCGACAGGGTTCAACTGTTTTTT
TRBV5-6,TRBD1,-,TRBJ1-2,CASSLQGLDINYGYTF,TGTGCCAGCAGCCTACAGGGGCTCGATATTAACTATGGCTACACCTTC
TRBV2,-,-,TRBJ1-6,CASSDQNSPLHF,TGTGCCAGCAGTGATCAGAATTCACCCCTCCACTTT
TRBV5-6,-,-,TRBJ1-6,CASSLSSGWSSPLHF,TGTGCCAGCAGCTTGAGTTCGGGGTGGAGTTCACCCCTCCACTTT
TRBV12-3/TRBV12-4,TRBD2,-,TRBJ2-5,CASSRTSGGTQYF,TGTGCCAGCAGCCGGACTAGCGGGGGGACCCAGTACTTC
TRBV12-2,-,-,TRBJ1-1,CASRRRSYRQENTEAFF,TGTGCAAGTCGGCGCCGGTCCTACAGGCAGGAGAACACTGAAGCTTTCTTT